This T cell receptor beta chain was identified in a study of T cell changes during pregnancy in multiple sclerosis. The germline gives CDR1 SGHAT, CDR2 FQNNGV. There are 13 residues in the CDR3. The V and J ends lost 4 bases and 5 bases, in that order; junction bases with no gene match: 1. Clones were read by immunoSEQ multiplex PCR, and TCRdb kept only the in-frame ones, dropping some. The repertoire holds more than 55,000 clones, about 89% seen once, with more than 1.5% in the top ten. The sample in question was peripheral blood, obtained after pregnancy. This rearrangement joins TRBV11-2 to TRBJ2-2; 7 nucleotides line up with TRBD1. This receptor was identified in a female donor with multiple sclerosis, enrolled in a pregnancy study. CDR3 coding DNA: TGTGCCAGCAGCTCGGGACAGACCGGGGAGCTGTTTTTT. It codes for CASSSGQTGELFF.